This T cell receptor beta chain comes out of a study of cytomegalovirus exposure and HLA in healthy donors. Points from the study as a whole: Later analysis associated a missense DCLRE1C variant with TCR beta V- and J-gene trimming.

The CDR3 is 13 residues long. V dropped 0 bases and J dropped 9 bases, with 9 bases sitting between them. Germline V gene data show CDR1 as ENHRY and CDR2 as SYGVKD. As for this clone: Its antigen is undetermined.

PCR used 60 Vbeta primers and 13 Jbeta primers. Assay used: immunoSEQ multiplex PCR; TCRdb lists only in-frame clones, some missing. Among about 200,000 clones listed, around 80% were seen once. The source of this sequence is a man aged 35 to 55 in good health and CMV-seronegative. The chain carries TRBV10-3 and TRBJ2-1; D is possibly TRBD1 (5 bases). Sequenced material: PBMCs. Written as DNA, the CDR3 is TGTGCCATCAGTGAGTCCCCCGACAGTGAGCAGTTCTTC. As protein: CAISESPDSEQFF.